These T cell receptor beta chains were read from a single sample in a study of quantifying T cell responses using KT2 cells. MiXCR, run by TCRdb on the UMI-ligation and nested PCR reads, gives a single entry per CDR3 protein. The data hold about 41,000 distinct CDR3 sequences, with about 15% observed a single time. The sequencing sample was made of PBMCs spiked with cells of the T cell clone KT2. The receptors here all came from a human donor. Each CDR3 is given with its conserved first and last residue. The D gene is left open where the match is weak. Expanded clones are given a class, and other clones once, few, many or no size at all.

d_call: NA
j_call: TRBJ1-2
v_call: TRBV12-3/TRBV12-4
clone_size: NA
cdr3_aa: CASSQYRDHGYTF
cdr3_nt: TGTGCCAGCAGCCAGTACAGGGATCATGGCTACACCTTC

d_call: TRBD1
j_call: TRBJ1-5
v_call: TRBV12-3/TRBV12-4
clone_size: few
cdr3_aa: CASRPTGGSEQPQHF
cdr3_nt: TGTGCCAGCAGACCGACAGGGGGGTCGGAGCAGCCCCAGCATTTT

d_call: NA
j_call: TRBJ1-1
v_call: TRBV29-1
clone_size: few
cdr3_aa: CSVERRLNTEAFF
cdr3_nt: TGCAGCGTTGAAAGAAGATTGAACACTGAAGCTTTCTTT

d_call: NA
j_call: TRBJ2-2
v_call: TRBV10-1
clone_size: NA
cdr3_aa: CASSESRSFDTGELFF
cdr3_nt: TGCGCCAGCAGTGAGTCTCGTAGCTTTGACACCGGGGAGCTGTTTTTT

d_call: NA
j_call: TRBJ2-2
v_call: TRBV2
clone_size: NA
cdr3_aa: CASSEGTSGGTGELFF
cdr3_nt: TGTGCCAGCAGTGAGGGGACGAGTGGGGGTACCGGGGAGCTGTTTTTT

d_call: NA
j_call: TRBJ1-1
v_call: TRBV11-2
clone_size: NA
cdr3_aa: CASSRHRGTGDPEAFF
cdr3_nt: TGTGCCAGCAGCCGACATCGGGGAACAGGCGATCCTGAAGCTTTCTTT

d_call: NA
j_call: TRBJ1-3
v_call: TRBV4-1
clone_size: few
cdr3_aa: CASAVRAAGNTIYF
cdr3_nt: TGCGCCAGCGCGGTCAGGGCTGCTGGAAACACCATATATTTT

d_call: TRBD2
j_call: TRBJ2-3
v_call: TRBV25-1
clone_size: medium-sized
cdr3_aa: CASMGRVGTDTQYF
cdr3_nt: TGTGCCAGCATGGGGAGGGTAGGCACAGATACGCAGTATTTT

d_call: NA
j_call: TRBJ1-4
v_call: TRBV11-2
clone_size: NA
cdr3_aa: CASSLGGFDEKLFF
cdr3_nt: TGTGCCAGCAGCTTAGGAGGGTTCGATGAAAAACTGTTTTTT

d_call: TRBD2
j_call: TRBJ2-3
v_call: TRBV3-1
clone_size: few
cdr3_aa: CASSPSSGGITQYF
cdr3_nt: TGTGCCAGCAGCCCATCTAGCGGGGGGATAACGCAGTATTTT

d_call: TRBD1
j_call: TRBJ1-6
v_call: TRBV27
clone_size: few
cdr3_aa: CASSWGQSSNSPLHF
cdr3_nt: TGTGCCAGCAGTTGGGGACAGTCTAGTAATTCACCCCTCCACTTT

d_call: NA
j_call: TRBJ2-3
v_call: TRBV12-3/TRBV12-4
clone_size: NA
cdr3_aa: CASRPGTGNTDTQYF
cdr3_nt: TGTGCCAGCAGGCCCGGGACTGGGAACACAGATACGCAGTATTTT

d_call: NA
j_call: TRBJ2-7
v_call: TRBV14
clone_size: few
cdr3_aa: CASSQSLSYEQYF
cdr3_nt: TGTGCCAGCAGCCAGTCACTCAGCTACGAGCAGTACTTC

d_call: TRBD1
j_call: TRBJ1-1
v_call: TRBV4-1
clone_size: NA
cdr3_aa: CASRVSLMGLDRGTEAFF
cdr3_nt: TGCGCCAGCAGAGTAAGTCTTATGGGTCTGGACAGGGGCACTGAAGCTTTCTTT

d_call: TRBD1
j_call: TRBJ1-1
v_call: TRBV18
clone_size: NA
cdr3_aa: CASSNRGDTEAFF
cdr3_nt: TGTGCCAGCTCGAACAGGGGGGACACTGAAGCTTTCTTT

d_call: NA
j_call: TRBJ2-7
v_call: TRBV7-2
clone_size: few
cdr3_aa: CASSPTGTYAYEQYF
cdr3_nt: TGTGCCAGCAGCCCGACCGGGACCTACGCCTACGAGCAGTACTTC

d_call: NA
j_call: TRBJ1-5
v_call: TRBV7-8
clone_size: NA
cdr3_aa: CASSNRGDNQPQHF
cdr3_nt: TGTGCCAGCAGCAACCGGGGGGACAATCAGCCCCAGCATTTT

d_call: TRBD2
j_call: TRBJ2-4
v_call: TRBV20-1
clone_size: NA
cdr3_aa: CSARGPGGGLDIQYF
cdr3_nt: TGCAGTGCTAGAGGACCGGGAGGGGGGTTGGACATTCAGTACTTC

d_call: NA
j_call: TRBJ1-1
v_call: TRBV27
clone_size: few
cdr3_aa: CASSLYGQNTEAFF
cdr3_nt: TGTGCCAGCAGTTTATACGGGCAGAACACTGAAGCTTTCTTT

d_call: TRBD1
j_call: TRBJ1-6
v_call: TRBV5-5
clone_size: many
cdr3_aa: CASSLTRTGINSPLHF
cdr3_nt: TGTGCCAGCAGCTTAACCCGGACAGGGATTAATTCACCCCTCCACTTT

d_call: TRBD2
j_call: TRBJ2-1
v_call: TRBV29-1
clone_size: NA
cdr3_aa: CSVALVAGGVYNEQFF
cdr3_nt: TGCAGCGTTGCGTTGGTAGCGGGGGGAGTCTACAATGAGCAGTTCTTC

d_call: TRBD1
j_call: TRBJ1-1
v_call: TRBV29-1
clone_size: NA
cdr3_aa: CSARQGAGNTEAFF
cdr3_nt: TGCAGCGCCAGGCAGGGGGCCGGGAACACTGAAGCTTTCTTT

d_call: NA
j_call: TRBJ2-2
v_call: TRBV6-1
clone_size: few
cdr3_aa: CASSDGGMTGELFF
cdr3_nt: TGTGCCAGCAGTGATGGGGGAATGACCGGGGAGCTGTTTTTT

d_call: NA
j_call: TRBJ1-5
v_call: TRBV7-2
clone_size: NA
cdr3_aa: CASSAWAGNQPQHF
cdr3_nt: TGTGCCAGCAGCGCCTGGGCCGGCAATCAGCCCCAGCATTTT

d_call: NA
j_call: TRBJ2-7
v_call: TRBV10-3
clone_size: NA
cdr3_aa: CAISEREAKYEQYF
cdr3_nt: TGTGCCATCAGTGAAAGGGAAGCGAAGTACGAGCAGTACTTC

d_call: TRBD2
j_call: TRBJ2-1
v_call: TRBV12-5
clone_size: NA
cdr3_aa: CASGPSGTLPHNEQFF
cdr3_nt: TGTGCTAGTGGTCCCAGCGGGACCCTACCACACAATGAGCAGTTCTTC

d_call: NA
j_call: TRBJ2-6
v_call: TRBV2
clone_size: few
cdr3_aa: CASRVSGANVLTF
cdr3_nt: TGTGCCAGCAGGGTCTCTGGGGCCAACGTCCTGACTTTC

d_call: NA
j_call: TRBJ2-3
v_call: TRBV10-1
clone_size: few
cdr3_aa: CASSASRDTQYF
cdr3_nt: TGCGCCAGCAGTGCGTCCAGAGATACGCAGTATTTT

d_call: NA
j_call: TRBJ1-5
v_call: TRBV2
clone_size: NA
cdr3_aa: CASSQPTSNQPQHF
cdr3_nt: TGTGCCAGCAGTCAGCCCACTAGCAATCAGCCCCAGCATTTT

d_call: TRBD2
j_call: TRBJ2-3
v_call: TRBV19
clone_size: NA
cdr3_aa: CASSMRTSGRAGTDTQYF
cdr3_nt: TGTGCCAGTAGTATGCGGACTAGCGGGAGGGCAGGCACAGATACGCAGTATTTT

d_call: NA
j_call: TRBJ1-2
v_call: TRBV29-1
clone_size: NA
cdr3_aa: CSVESGTNYGYTF
cdr3_nt: TGCAGCGTTGAGTCGGGCACCAACTATGGCTACACCTTC

d_call: TRBD1
j_call: TRBJ2-1
v_call: TRBV6-6
clone_size: many
cdr3_aa: CASSWSLGTGESSEQFF
cdr3_nt: TGTGCCAGCAGTTGGAGCCTTGGGACAGGGGAATCTAGTGAGCAGTTCTTC

d_call: NA
j_call: TRBJ1-6
v_call: TRBV19
clone_size: NA
cdr3_aa: CASRGAASSYNSPLHF
cdr3_nt: TGTGCCAGTCGAGGGGCAGCGAGCTCCTATAATTCACCCCTCCACTTT

d_call: NA
j_call: TRBJ2-1
v_call: TRBV6-1
clone_size: few
cdr3_aa: CASSLTDGPYNEQFF
cdr3_nt: TGTGCCAGCAGTTTGACAGACGGGCCTTACAATGAGCAGTTCTTC

d_call: NA
j_call: TRBJ1-2
v_call: TRBV2
clone_size: NA
cdr3_aa: CASSEAPGVNYGYTF
cdr3_nt: TGTGCCAGCAGTGAGGCCCCTGGGGTTAACTATGGCTACACCTTC

d_call: NA
j_call: TRBJ2-6
v_call: TRBV29-1
clone_size: few
cdr3_aa: CSARGARGANVLTF
cdr3_nt: TGCAGCGCAAGGGGGGCGCGTGGGGCCAACGTCCTGACTTTC

d_call: NA
j_call: TRBJ2-1
v_call: TRBV14
clone_size: NA
cdr3_aa: CASSQEAKTGKGAGRAINEQFF
cdr3_nt: TGTGCCAGCAGCCAAGAGGCGAAGACAGGGAAAGGCGCCGGGAGGGCCATCAATGAGCAGTTCTTC

d_call: NA
j_call: TRBJ1-2
v_call: TRBV29-1
clone_size: NA
cdr3_aa: CSARATTNEGYTF
cdr3_nt: TGCAGCGCCAGGGCCACAACGAACGAGGGCTACACCTTC

d_call: TRBD1
j_call: TRBJ1-1
v_call: TRBV27
clone_size: many
cdr3_aa: CASRAPGQGATEAFF
cdr3_nt: TGTGCCAGCAGAGCCCCGGGACAGGGTGCCACTGAAGCTTTCTTT

d_call: TRBD2
j_call: TRBJ2-5
v_call: TRBV2
clone_size: few
cdr3_aa: CASSVGVSGLETQYF
cdr3_nt: TGTGCCAGCAGTGTTGGGGTTAGCGGGCTAGAGACCCAGTACTTC

d_call: NA
j_call: TRBJ2-3
v_call: TRBV2
clone_size: few
cdr3_aa: CASSEDGGAPSTDTQYF
cdr3_nt: TGTGCCAGCAGTGAAGACGGGGGCGCCCCTAGCACAGATACGCAGTATTTT

d_call: TRBD1
j_call: TRBJ2-4
v_call: TRBV6-2/TRBV6-3
clone_size: NA
cdr3_aa: CASSSPTGASGDIQYF
cdr3_nt: TGTGCCAGCAGTTCCCCTACAGGGGCCTCAGGGGACATTCAGTACTTC

d_call: TRBD1
j_call: TRBJ1-1
v_call: TRBV5-1
clone_size: NA
cdr3_aa: CASSLQGSHTEAFF
cdr3_nt: TGCGCCAGCAGCTTACAGGGGAGTCACACTGAAGCTTTCTTT

d_call: NA
j_call: TRBJ2-2
v_call: TRBV11-2
clone_size: NA
cdr3_aa: CASSLIGGNTGELFF
cdr3_nt: TGTGCCAGCAGCTTAATCGGGGGGAACACCGGGGAGCTGTTTTTT

d_call: TRBD2
j_call: TRBJ2-3
v_call: TRBV6-2/TRBV6-3
clone_size: NA
cdr3_aa: CASFLRGGDTDTQYF
cdr3_nt: TGTGCCAGCTTCCTCCGGGGGGGGGACACAGATACGCAGTATTTT

d_call: NA
j_call: TRBJ2-3
v_call: TRBV7-2
clone_size: many
cdr3_aa: CASSPTLSGPNTQYF
cdr3_nt: TGTGCCAGCAGCCCAACCCTATCAGGGCCGAATACGCAGTATTTT

d_call: TRBD2
j_call: TRBJ2-2
v_call: TRBV2
clone_size: NA
cdr3_aa: CASSGSGSTGELFF
cdr3_nt: TGTGCCAGCAGTGGTAGCGGGTCAACCGGGGAGCTGTTTTTT

d_call: TRBD2
j_call: TRBJ2-2
v_call: TRBV7-9
clone_size: NA
cdr3_aa: CASSSVSGGLTGELFF
cdr3_nt: TGTGCCAGCAGTTCAGTTAGCGGGGGCCTCACCGGGGAGCTGTTTTTT

d_call: NA
j_call: TRBJ1-2
v_call: TRBV2
clone_size: NA
cdr3_aa: CASTVLANYGYTF
cdr3_nt: TGTGCCAGCACTGTCTTAGCTAACTATGGCTACACCTTC

d_call: TRBD1
j_call: TRBJ1-6
v_call: TRBV5-4
clone_size: NA
cdr3_aa: CASSRETGAQTLHF
cdr3_nt: TGTGCCAGCAGCCGGGAGACAGGGGCCCAAACCCTCCACTTT

d_call: TRBD2
j_call: TRBJ2-7
v_call: TRBV13
clone_size: many
cdr3_aa: CASSSKGLVYEQYF
cdr3_nt: TGTGCCAGCAGCTCTAAAGGACTAGTCTACGAGCAGTACTTC

d_call: NA
j_call: TRBJ1-2
v_call: TRBV19
clone_size: few
cdr3_aa: CASTTDGTIRYGYTF
cdr3_nt: TGTGCCAGTACTACCGACGGCACTATCCGCTATGGCTACACCTTC

d_call: NA
j_call: TRBJ2-1
v_call: TRBV10-3
clone_size: NA
cdr3_aa: CAISEAVSRYNEQFF
cdr3_nt: TGTGCCATCAGTGAAGCGGTGTCCCGCTACAATGAGCAGTTCTTC